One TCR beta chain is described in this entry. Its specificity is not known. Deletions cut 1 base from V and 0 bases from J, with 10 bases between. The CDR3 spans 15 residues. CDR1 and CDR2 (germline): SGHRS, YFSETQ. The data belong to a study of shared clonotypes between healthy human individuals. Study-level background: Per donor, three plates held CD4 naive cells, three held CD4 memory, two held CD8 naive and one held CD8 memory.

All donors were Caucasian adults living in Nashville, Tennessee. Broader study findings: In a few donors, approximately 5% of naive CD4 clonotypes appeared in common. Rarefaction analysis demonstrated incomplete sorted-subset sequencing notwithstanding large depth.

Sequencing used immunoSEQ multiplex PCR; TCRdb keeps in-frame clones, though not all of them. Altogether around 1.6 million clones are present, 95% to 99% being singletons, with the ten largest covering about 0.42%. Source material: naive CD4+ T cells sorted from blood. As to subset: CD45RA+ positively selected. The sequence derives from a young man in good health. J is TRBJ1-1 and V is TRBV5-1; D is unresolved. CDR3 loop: CASSLSGSMNTEAFF. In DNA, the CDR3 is TGCGCCAGCAGCTTGTCGGGCAGCATGAACACTGAAGCTTTCTTT.